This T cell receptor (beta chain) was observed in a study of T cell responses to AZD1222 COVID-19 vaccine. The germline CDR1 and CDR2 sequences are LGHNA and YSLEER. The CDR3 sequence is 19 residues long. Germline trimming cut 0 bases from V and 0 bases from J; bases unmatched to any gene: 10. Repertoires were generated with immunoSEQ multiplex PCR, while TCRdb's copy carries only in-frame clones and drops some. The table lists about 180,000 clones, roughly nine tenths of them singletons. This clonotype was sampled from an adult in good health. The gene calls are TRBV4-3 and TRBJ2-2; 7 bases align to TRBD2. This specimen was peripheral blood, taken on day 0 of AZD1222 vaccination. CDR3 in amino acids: CASSQEALATTANTGELFF. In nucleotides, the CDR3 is TGCGCCAGCAGCCAAGAGGCACTAGCGACAACAGCGAACACCGGGGAGCTGTTTTTT.